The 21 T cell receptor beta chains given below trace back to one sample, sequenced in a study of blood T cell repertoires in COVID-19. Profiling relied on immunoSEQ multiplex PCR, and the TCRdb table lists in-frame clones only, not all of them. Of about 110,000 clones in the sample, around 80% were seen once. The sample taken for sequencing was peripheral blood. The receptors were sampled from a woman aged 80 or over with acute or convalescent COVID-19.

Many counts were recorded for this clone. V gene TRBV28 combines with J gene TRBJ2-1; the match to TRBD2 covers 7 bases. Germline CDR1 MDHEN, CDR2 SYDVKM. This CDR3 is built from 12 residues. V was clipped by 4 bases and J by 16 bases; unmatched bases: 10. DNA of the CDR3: TGTGCCAGCAGTTCCGGACTAGTACGTGGTTTCTTC. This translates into CASSSGLVRGFF.

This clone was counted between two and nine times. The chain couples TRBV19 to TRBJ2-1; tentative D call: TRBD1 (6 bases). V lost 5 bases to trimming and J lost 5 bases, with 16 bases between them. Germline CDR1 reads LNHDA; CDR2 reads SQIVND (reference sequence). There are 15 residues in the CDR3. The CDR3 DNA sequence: TGTGCCAGTAGTGTTCACGGGACACAAGACAATGAGCAGTTCTTC. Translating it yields CASSVHGTQDNEQFF.

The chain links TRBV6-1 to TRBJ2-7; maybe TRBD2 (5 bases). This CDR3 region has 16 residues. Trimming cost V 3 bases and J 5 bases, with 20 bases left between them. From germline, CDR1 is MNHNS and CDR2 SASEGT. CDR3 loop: CASSDPGSGWVDEQYF. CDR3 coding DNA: TGTGCCAGCAGTGACCCCGGGTCGGGGTGGGTAGACGAGCAGTACTTC.

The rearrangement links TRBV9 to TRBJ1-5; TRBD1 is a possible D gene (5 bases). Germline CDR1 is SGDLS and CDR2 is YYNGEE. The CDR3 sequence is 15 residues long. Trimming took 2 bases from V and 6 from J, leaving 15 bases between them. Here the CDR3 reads CASSVSGDRGQPQHF. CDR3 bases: TGTGCCAGCAGCGTTTCGGGGGATCGGGGTCAGCCCCAGCATTTT.

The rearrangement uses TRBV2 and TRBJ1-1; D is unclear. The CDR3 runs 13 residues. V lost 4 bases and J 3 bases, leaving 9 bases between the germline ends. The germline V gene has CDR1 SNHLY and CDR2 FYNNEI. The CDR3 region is CASSGHMDTEAFF. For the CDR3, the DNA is TGTGCCAGCAGTGGTCACATGGACACTGAAGCTTTCTTT.

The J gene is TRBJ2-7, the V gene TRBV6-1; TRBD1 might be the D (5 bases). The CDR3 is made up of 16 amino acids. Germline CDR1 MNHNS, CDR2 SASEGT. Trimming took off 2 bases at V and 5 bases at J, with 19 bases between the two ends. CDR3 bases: TGTGCCAGCAGTGAATTAAAGGGTGGGCAGGGTGACGAGCAGTACTTC. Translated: CASSELKGGQGDEQYF.

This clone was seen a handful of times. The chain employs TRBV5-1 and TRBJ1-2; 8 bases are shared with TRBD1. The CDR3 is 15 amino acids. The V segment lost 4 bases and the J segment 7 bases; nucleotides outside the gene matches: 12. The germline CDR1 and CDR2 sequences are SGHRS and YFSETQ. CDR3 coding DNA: TGCGCCAGCAGCATACGGACAGGGAGTGACGGTGGCTACACCTTC. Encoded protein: CASSIRTGSDGGYTF.

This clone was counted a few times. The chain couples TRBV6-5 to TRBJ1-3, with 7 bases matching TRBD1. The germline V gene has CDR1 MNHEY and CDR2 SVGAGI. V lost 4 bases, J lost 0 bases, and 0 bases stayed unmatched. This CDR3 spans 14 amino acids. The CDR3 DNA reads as TGTGCCAGCAGTTGGGACAGCTCTGGAAACACCATATATTTT. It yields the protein CASSWDSSGNTIYF.

The CDR3 protein is CSVDRDSTGELFF. The CDR3 DNA follows: TGCAGCGTTGACAGGGATAGTACCGGGGAGCTGTTTTTT. J is TRBJ2-2 and V is TRBV29-1; D is possibly TRBD1 (5 bases). CDR1 SQVTM and CDR2 ANQGSEA come from the germline V gene. The CDR3 spans 13 residues. V lost 3 bases, J lost 5 bases, and 10 bases lay in between.

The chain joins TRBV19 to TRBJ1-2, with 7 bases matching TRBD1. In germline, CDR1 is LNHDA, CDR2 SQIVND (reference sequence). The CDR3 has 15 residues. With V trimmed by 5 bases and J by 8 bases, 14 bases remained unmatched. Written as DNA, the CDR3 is TGTGCCAGTAGTTCCCCGGACAGGCCTCTTTTAGGCTACACCTTC. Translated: CASSSPDRPLLGYTF.

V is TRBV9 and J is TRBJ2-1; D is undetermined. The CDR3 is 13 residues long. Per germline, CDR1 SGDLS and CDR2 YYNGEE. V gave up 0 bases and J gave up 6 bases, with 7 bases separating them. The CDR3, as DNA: TGTGCCAGCAGCGTAGCGAGTGGCAATGAGCAGTTCTTC. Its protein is CASSVASGNEQFF.

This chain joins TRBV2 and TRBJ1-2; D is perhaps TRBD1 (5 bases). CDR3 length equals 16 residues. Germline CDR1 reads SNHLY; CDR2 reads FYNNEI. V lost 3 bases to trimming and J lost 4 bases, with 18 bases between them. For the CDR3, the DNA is TGTGCCAGCAGTGAGGGATCCGGAGGGGAGCCCTATGGCTACACCTTC. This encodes CASSEGSGGEPYGYTF.

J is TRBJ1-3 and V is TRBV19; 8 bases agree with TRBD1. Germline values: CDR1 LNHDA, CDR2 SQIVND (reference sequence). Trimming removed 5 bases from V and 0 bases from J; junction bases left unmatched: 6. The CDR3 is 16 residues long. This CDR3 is CASSVFRGHSGNTIYF. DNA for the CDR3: TGTGCCAGTAGTGTTTTCAGGGGGCACTCTGGAAACACCATATATTTT.

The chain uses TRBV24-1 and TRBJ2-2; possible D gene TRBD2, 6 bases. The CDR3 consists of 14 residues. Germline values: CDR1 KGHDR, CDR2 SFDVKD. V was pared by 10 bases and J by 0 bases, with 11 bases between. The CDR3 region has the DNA TGTGCCACAGGCCGGGACTCGAACACCGGGGAGCTGTTTTTT. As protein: CATGRDSNTGELFF.

Here the CDR3 DNA reads TGTGCCAGCAGACACGACAGCTCTGGAAACACCATATATTTT. It translates to CASRHDSSGNTIYF. V usage is TRBV5-4 and J usage is TRBJ1-3; D may be TRBD1 (5 bases). The CDR3 loop spans 14 amino acids. Germline values: CDR1 SGHNT, CDR2 YYREEE (reference sequence). Trimming shortened V by 5 bases and J by 0 bases, and 9 bases separated the two germline ends.

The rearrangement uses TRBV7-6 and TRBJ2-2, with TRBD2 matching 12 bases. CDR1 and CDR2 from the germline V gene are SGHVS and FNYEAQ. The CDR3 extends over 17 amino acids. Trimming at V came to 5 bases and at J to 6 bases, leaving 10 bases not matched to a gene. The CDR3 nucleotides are TGTGCCAGCAGCGGTCTTACGTCTAGCGGGGGGGCCGGGGAGCTGTTTTTT. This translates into CASSGLTSSGGAGELFF.

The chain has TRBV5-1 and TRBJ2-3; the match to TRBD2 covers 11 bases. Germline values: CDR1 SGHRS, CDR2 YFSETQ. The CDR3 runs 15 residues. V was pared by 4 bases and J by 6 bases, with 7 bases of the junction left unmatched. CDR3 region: CASSLSGRAADTQYF. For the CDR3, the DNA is TGCGCCAGCAGCCTTAGCGGGAGGGCCGCGGATACGCAGTATTTT.

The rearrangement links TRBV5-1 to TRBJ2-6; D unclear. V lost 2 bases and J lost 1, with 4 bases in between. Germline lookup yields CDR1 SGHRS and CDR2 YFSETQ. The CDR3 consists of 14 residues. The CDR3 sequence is CASSLLSGANVLTF. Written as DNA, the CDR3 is TGCGCCAGCAGCTTACTGTCTGGGGCCAACGTCCTGACTTTC.

The CDR3 DNA reads as TGTGCCAGCAGTTTAGCCGGTCTGGTGGTCACCGGGGAGCTGTTTTTT. Translating it yields CASSLAGLVVTGELFF. V usage is TRBV28 and J usage is TRBJ2-2; D is undetermined. CDR1 is MDHEN, CDR2 SYDVKM, per germline. The CDR3 runs 16 residues. The ends were cut back, 2 bases at V and 4 bases at J, with 14 bases in the middle.

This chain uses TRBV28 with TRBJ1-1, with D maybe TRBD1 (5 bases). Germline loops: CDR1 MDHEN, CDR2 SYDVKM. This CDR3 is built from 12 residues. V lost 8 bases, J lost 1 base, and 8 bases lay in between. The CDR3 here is CASLRANTEAFF. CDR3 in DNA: TGTGCCAGCCTCAGGGCGAACACTGAAGCTTTCTTT.

The CDR3 nucleotides read TGTGCCAGCACCCCAGGGGTCGACTATGGCTACACCTTC. Translation gives CASTPGVDYGYTF. The chain joins TRBV2 to TRBJ1-2, with D possibly TRBD1 on 6 matching bases. CDR1 SNHLY and CDR2 FYNNEI come from the germline V gene. The CDR3 is 13 amino acids. Trimming shortened V by 7 bases and J by 3 bases, and 12 bases separated the two germline ends.